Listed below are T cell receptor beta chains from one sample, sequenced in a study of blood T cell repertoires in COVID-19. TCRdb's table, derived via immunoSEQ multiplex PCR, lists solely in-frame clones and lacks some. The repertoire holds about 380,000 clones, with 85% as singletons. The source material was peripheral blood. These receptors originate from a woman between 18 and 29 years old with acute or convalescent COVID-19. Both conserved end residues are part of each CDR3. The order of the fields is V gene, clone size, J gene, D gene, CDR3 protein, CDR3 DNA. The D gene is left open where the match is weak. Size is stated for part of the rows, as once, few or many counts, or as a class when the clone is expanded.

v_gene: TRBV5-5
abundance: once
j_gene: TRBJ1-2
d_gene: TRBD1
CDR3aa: CASSSPGQGAGGYTF
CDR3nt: TGTGCCAGCAGCTCACCGGGACAGGGGGCCGGTGGCTACACCTTC

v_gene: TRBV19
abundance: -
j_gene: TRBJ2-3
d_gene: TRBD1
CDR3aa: CASKREIGTGGTDTQYF
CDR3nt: TGTGCCAGTAAACGGGAGATTGGGACAGGGGGGACAGATACGCAGTATTTT

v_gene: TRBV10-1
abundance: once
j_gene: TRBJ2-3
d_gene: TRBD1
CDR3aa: CASSESGQGTDTQYF
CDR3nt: TGCGCCAGCAGTGAGTCTGGACAGGGCACAGATACGCAGTATTTT

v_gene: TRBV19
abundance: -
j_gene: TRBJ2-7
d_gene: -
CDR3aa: CASRQPGDTYEQYF
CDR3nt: TGTGCCAGTAGACAACCAGGGGATACCTACGAGCAGTACTTC

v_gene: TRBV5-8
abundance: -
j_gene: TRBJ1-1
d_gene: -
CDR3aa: CASSFKNTEAFF
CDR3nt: TGTGCCAGCAGCTTTAAGAACACTGAAGCTTTCTTT

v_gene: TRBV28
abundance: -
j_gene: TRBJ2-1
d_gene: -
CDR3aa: CASSSRRDEQFF
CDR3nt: TGTGCCAGCAGTTCCCGGAGGGATGAGCAGTTCTTC

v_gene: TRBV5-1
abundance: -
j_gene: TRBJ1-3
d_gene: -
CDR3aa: CASSLDGSGNTIYF
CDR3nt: TGCGCCAGCAGCTTGGACGGTTCTGGAAACACCATATATTTT

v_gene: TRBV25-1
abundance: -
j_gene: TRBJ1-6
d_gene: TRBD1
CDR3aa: CASRGTGFSPLHF
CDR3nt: TGTGCCAGCAGGGGGACAGGGTTTTCACCCCTCCACTTT

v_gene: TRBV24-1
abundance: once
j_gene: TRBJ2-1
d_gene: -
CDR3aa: CATSGSSSYNEQFF
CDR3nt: TGTGCCACCAGCGGGTCGAGCTCCTACAATGAGCAGTTCTTC

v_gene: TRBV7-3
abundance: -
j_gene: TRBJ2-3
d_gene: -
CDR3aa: CASSQGTLTDTQYF
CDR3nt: TGTGCCAGCAGCCAAGGGACTCTAACAGATACGCAGTATTTT

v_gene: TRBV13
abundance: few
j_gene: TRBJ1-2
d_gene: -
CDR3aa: CASATGVNYGYTF
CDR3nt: TGTGCCAGCGCGACAGGAGTCAACTATGGCTACACCTTC

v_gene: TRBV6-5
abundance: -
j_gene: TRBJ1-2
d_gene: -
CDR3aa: CASRLGGVIYGYTF
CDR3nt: TGTGCCAGCCGCCTGGGGGGAGTGATCTATGGCTACACCTTC

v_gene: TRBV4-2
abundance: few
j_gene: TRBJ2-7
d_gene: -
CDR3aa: CASSQRTVVTGEQYF
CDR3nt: TGTGCCAGCAGCCAGAGAACAGTGGTCACTGGTGAGCAGTACTTC

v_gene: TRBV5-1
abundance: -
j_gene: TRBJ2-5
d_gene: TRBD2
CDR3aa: CASSLSPAGGPTIQETQYF
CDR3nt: TGCGCCAGCAGCTTGTCCCCAGCGGGAGGGCCTACGATCCAAGAGACCCAGTACTTC

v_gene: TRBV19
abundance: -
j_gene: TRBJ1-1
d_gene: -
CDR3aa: CASSTGRGFNTEAFF
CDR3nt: TGTGCCAGTAGTACTGGGAGGGGCTTCAACACTGAAGCTTTCTTT

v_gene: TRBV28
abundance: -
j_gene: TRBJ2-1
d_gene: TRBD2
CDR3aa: CASSLNFGASGDNEQFF
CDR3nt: TGTGCCAGCAGTTTAAATTTCGGGGCTAGCGGAGACAATGAGCAGTTCTTC

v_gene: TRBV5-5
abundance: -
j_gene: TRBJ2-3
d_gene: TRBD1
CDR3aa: CASSLGDRAVRDTQYF
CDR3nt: TGTGCCAGCAGCTTGGGAGACAGGGCGGTTCGAGATACGCAGTATTTT

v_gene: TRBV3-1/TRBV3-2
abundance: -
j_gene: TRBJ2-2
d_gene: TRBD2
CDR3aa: CASSRGLAGASGELFF
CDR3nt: TGTGCCAGCAGCCGAGGACTAGCGGGAGCGTCCGGGGAGCTGTTTTTT

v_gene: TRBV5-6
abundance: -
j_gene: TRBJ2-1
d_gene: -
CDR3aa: CASSPGSGSSEQFF
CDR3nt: TGTGCCAGCAGTCCCGGGTCTGGGAGTAGTGAGCAGTTCTTC

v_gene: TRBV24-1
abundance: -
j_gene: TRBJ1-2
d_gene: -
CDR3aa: CATSDPGHGYTF
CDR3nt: TGTGCCACCAGTGATCCAGGGCATGGCTACACCTTC

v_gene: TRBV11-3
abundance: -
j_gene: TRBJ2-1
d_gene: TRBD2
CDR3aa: CASSWDYPRSEQFF
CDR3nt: TGTGCCAGCAGCTGGGACTACCCGAGGAGTGAGCAGTTCTTC

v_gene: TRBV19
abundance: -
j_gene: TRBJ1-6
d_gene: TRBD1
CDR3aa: CASSPGTGESSPLHF
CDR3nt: TGTGCCAGTAGTCCTGGGACAGGCGAATCTTCACCCCTCCACTTT

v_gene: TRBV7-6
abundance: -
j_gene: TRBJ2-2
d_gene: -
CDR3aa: CASSLEAGGTGELFF
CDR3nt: TGTGCCAGCAGCTTAGAAGCCGGGGGCACCGGGGAGCTGTTTTTT

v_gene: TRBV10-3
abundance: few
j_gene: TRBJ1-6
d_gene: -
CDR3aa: CAISESQIYNSPLHF
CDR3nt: TGTGCCATCAGTGAGTCGCAGATCTATAATTCACCCCTCCACTTT

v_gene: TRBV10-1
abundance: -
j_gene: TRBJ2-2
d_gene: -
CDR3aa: CASSEGQINTGELFF
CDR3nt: TGCGCCAGCAGTGAGGGGCAGATTAACACCGGGGAGCTGTTTTTT

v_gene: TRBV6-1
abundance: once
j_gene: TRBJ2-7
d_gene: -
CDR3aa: CASSEVTRDSDEQYF
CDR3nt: TGTGCCAGCAGTGAAGTGACCAGGGACTCGGACGAGCAGTACTTC

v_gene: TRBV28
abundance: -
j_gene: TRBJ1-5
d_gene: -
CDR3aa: CASSWISRGSSNQPQHF
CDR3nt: TGTGCCAGCAGTTGGATCAGCCGGGGAAGTAGCAATCAGCCCCAGCATTTT

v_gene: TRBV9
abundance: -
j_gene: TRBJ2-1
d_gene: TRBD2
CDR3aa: CASSPPGGNEQFF
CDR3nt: TGTGCCAGCAGCCCCCCGGGGGGCAATGAGCAGTTCTTC

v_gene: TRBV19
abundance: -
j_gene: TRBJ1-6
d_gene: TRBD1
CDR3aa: CASRDRASNSPLHF
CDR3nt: TGTGCCAGTCGGGACAGGGCAAGTAATTCACCCCTCCACTTT

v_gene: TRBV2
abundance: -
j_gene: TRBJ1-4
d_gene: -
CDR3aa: CASSEGRMNEKLFF
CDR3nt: TGTGCCAGCAGTGAGGGCAGGATGAATGAAAAACTGTTTTTT

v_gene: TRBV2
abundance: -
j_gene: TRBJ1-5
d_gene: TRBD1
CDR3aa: CARRTGWNQPQHF
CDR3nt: TGTGCCAGACGGACAGGTTGGAATCAGCCCCAGCATTTT

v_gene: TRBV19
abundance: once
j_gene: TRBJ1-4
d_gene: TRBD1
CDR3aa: CASSGRGQGDEKLFF
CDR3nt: TGTGCCAGTAGTGGTAGGGGACAGGGAGATGAAAAACTGTTTTTT

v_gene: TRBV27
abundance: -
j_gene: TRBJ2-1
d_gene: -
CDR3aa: CASILGGGPGNEQFF
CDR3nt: TGTGCCAGCATATTGGGGGGGGGCCCCGGCAATGAGCAGTTCTTC

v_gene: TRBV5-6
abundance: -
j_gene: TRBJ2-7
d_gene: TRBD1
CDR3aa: CASSLAGGDGYEQYF
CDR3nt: TGTGCCAGCAGCTTGGCAGGGGGCGACGGCTACGAGCAGTACTTC

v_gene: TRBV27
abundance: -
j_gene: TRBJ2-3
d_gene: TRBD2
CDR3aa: CASSFRTSGRTDTQYF
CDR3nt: TGTGCCAGCAGTTTTAGGACTAGCGGACGCACAGATACGCAGTATTTT

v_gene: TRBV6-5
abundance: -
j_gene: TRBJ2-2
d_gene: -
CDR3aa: CASSYSVGGELFF
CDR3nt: TGTGCCAGCAGTTATAGCGTCGGCGGGGAGCTGTTTTTT

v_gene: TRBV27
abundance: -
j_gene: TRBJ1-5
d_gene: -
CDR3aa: CASSSVLGNQPQHF
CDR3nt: TGTGCCAGCAGTTCAGTACTAGGCAATCAGCCCCAGCATTTT

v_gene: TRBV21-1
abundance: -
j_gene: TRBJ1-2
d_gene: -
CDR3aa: CASSKEDRANYGYTF
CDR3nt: TGTGCCAGCAGCAAAGAGGACAGGGCTAACTATGGCTACACCTTC

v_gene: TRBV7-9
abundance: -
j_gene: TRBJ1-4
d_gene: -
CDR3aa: CASSITEGKLFF
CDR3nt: TGTGCCAGCAGCATTACTGAGGGAAAACTGTTTTTT

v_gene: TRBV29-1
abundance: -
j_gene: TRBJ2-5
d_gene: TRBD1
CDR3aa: CSVNSGTGVGTQYF
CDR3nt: TGCAGCGTAAACTCCGGGACAGGGGTAGGGACCCAGTACTTC

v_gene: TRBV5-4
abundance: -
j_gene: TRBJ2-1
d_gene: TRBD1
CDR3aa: CASSLSAGGHNEQFF
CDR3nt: TGTGCCAGCAGCTTGTCGGCAGGGGGCCATAATGAGCAGTTCTTC

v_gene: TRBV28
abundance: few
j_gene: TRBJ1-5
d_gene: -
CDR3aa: CASRQRTVQPQHF
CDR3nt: TGTGCCAGCAGACAAAGGACAGTTCAGCCCCAGCATTTT

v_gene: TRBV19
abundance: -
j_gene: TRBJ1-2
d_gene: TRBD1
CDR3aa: CATLNSGTGASGYTF
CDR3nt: TGTGCCACCCTGAATTCTGGGACAGGAGCTTCAGGCTACACCTTC

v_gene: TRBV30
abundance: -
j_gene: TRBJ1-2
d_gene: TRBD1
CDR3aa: CAWSGQGALGYGYTF
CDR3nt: TGTGCCTGGAGTGGACAGGGGGCGCTGGGCTATGGCTACACCTTC

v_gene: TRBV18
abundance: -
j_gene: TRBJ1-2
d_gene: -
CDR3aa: CATSTLQALGDYGYTF
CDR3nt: TGTGCCACCTCCACCCTACAGGCCCTAGGGGATTATGGCTACACCTTC

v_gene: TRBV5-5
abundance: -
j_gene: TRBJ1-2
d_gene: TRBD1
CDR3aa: CASSYRDSNYGYTF
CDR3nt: TGTGCCAGCAGCTATCGGGACAGCAACTATGGCTACACCTTC

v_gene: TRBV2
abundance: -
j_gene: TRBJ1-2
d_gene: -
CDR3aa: CASSTGNGYTF
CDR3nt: TGTGCCAGCAGTACAGGGAATGGCTACACCTTC

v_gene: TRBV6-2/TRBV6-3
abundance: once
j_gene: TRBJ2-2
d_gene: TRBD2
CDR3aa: CASSLSGGAGELFF
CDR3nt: TGTGCCAGCAGCCTTTCGGGGGGGGCCGGGGAGCTGTTTTTT

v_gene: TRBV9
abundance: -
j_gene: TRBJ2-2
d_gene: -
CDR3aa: CASTGTGELFF
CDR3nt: TGTGCCAGCACCGGCACCGGGGAGCTGTTTTTT

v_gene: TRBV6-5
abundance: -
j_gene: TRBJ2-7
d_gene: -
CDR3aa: CASSYWRVGEQYF
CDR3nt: TGTGCCAGCAGTTATTGGCGGGTAGGCGAGCAGTACTTC

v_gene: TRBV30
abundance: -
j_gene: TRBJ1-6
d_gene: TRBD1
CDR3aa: CAWSVDRGKAPLHF
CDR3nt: TGTGCCTGGAGTGTAGACAGGGGTAAGGCACCCCTCCACTTT

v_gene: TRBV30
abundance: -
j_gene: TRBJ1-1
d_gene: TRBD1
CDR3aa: CAWAGQGTAFF
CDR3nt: TGTGCCTGGGCGGGACAGGGTACGGCTTTCTTT

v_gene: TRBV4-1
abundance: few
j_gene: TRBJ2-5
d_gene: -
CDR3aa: CASSHVDGGRFETQYF
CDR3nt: TGCGCCAGCAGCCACGTCGACGGGGGGCGTTTTGAGACCCAGTACTTC

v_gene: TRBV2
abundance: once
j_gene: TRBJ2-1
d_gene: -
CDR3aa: CASSERQYNEQFF
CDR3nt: TGTGCCAGCAGTGAAAGACAGTACAATGAGCAGTTCTTC

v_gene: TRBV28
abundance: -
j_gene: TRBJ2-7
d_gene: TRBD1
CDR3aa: CASRTPGQGAYEQYF
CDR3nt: TGTGCCAGCAGAACCCCGGGACAGGGGGCCTACGAGCAGTACTTC

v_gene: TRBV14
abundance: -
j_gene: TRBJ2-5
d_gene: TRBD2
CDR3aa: CASSQETFRGSETQYF
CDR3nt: TGTGCCAGCAGCCAAGAAACTTTCCGCGGGAGCGAGACCCAGTACTTC

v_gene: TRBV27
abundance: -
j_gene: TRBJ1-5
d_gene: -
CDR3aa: CASSFQQYQPQHF
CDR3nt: TGTGCCAGCAGTTTCCAACAATATCAGCCCCAGCATTTT

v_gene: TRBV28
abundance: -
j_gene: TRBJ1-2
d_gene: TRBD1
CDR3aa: CASSLSGTGRNYGYTF
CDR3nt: TGTGCCAGCAGTCTATCGGGGACAGGGCGGAACTATGGCTACACCTTC

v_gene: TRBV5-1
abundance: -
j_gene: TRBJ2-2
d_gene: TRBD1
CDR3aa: CASRQEGAITGELFF
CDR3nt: TGCGCCAGCAGGCAAGAGGGGGCGATCACCGGGGAGCTGTTTTTT